What follows describes a single T cell receptor beta chain. The antigen remains undetermined. Other DNA sequences in the same sample also yield this CDR3. The sample originates from a study of T cells in lung cancer brain metastases. Across the whole study: Primary and brain metastasis specimens were taken a median roughly 380 days apart. Study-level points and caveats: Fragmented FFPE DNA may have left the infiltrating repertoire incompletely captured.

Resection was for synchronous oligometastatic disease or a late solitary brain metastasis recurrence. Guided by marked H&E slides, tumor areas were macrodissected from about 5 unstained, deparaffinized approximately 9.7 um sections. The CDR3 has 15 residues. After removal of 3 bases from V and 2 bases from J, the junction contained 4 bases not matched to a gene. In germline, CDR1 is SGHTA, CDR2 FQGNSA. Method: immunoSEQ multiplex PCR; TCRdb's copy keeps in-frame clones and lacks some. Of about 4,900 clones detected, over 80% appear once; the ten largest clones hold 2.5% to 3.5%. The material sequenced was tumor tissue from the primary lung tumor. This receptor was identified in a woman aged 45-65 years with non-small cell lung cancer. V is TRBV7-2 and J is TRBJ2-1, with 7 positions matching TRBD2. CDR3 protein: CASSFRGSTYNEQFF. In nucleotides, the CDR3 is TGTGCCAGCAGCTTTCGCGGGAGCACCTACAATGAGCAGTTCTTC.